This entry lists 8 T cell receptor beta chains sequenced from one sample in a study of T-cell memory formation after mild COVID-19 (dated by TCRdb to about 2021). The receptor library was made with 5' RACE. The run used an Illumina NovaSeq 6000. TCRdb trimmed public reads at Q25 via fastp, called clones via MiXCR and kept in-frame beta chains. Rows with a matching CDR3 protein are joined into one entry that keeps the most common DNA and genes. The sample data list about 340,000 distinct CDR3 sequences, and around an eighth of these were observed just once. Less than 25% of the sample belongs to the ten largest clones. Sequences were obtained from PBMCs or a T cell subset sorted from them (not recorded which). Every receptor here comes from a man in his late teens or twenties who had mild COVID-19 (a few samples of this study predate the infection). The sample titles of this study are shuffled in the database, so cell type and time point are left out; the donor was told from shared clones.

CDR3 sequence: CASSLQDLAIQETQYF. The CDR3 DNA sequence: TGCGCCAGCAGCCTCCAAGATCTAGCGATACAAGAGACCCAGTACTTC. The genes are TRBV5-1 and TRBJ2-5, with D possibly being TRBD2 (6 bases). This CDR3 has 16 amino acids. From germline, CDR1 is SGHRS and CDR2 YFSETQ. With 4 bases removed from V and 2 bases from J, the gap between germline ends came to 18 bases.

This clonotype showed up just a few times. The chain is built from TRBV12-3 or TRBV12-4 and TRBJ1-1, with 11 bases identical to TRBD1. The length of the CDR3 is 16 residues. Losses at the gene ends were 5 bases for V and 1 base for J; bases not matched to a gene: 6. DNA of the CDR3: TGTGCCAGCAGTCCCGGACAGGGGGCCCCGAACACTGAAGCTTTCTTT. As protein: CASSPGQGAPNTEAFF.

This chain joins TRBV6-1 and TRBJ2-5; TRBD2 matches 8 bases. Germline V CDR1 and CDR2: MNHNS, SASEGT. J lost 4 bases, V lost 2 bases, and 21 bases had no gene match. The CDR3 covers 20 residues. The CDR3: CASSERGGAGTFKRRETQYF. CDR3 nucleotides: TGTGCCAGCAGTGAACGGGGGGGTGCAGGGACCTTCAAACGACGAGAGACCCAGTACTTC.

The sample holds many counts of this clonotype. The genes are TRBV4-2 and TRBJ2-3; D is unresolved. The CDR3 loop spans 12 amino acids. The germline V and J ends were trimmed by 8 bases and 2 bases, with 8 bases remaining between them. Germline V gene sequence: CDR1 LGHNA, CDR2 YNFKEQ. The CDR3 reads CASGEYTDTQYF. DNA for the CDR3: TGTGCCAGCGGGGAATACACAGATACGCAGTATTTT.

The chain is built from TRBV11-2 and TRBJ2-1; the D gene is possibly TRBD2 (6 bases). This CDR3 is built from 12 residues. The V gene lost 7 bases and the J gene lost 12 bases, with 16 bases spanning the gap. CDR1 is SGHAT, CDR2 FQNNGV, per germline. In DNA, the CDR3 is TGTGCCAGCACCGGAGCGGGCCAGGTGCAGTTCTTC. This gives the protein CASTGAGQVQFF. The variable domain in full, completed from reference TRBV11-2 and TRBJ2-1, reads EAGVAQSPRYKIIEKRQSVAFWCNPISGHATLYWYQQILGQGPKLLIQFQNNGVVDDSQLPKDRFSAERLKGVDSTLKIQPAKLEDSAVYLCASTGAGQVQFFGPGTRLTVL.

CDR3 amino acids: CAWSGNEQYF. CDR3 DNA: TGTGCCTGGAGTGGGAACGAGCAGTACTTC. The chain is built from TRBV30 and TRBJ2-7, with D uncertain. Germline V CDR1 and CDR2: GTSNPN, SVGIG (reference sequence). The CDR3 totals 10 residues. Deletions cut 1 base from V and 5 bases from J, with 3 bases between.

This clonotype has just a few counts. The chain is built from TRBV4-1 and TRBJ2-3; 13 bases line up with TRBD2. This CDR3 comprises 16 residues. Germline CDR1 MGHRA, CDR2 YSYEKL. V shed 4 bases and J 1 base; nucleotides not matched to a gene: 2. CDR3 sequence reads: CASSRGTSGGTDTQYF. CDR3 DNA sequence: TGCGCCAGCAGCCGAGGGACTAGCGGGGGCACAGATACGCAGTATTTT.

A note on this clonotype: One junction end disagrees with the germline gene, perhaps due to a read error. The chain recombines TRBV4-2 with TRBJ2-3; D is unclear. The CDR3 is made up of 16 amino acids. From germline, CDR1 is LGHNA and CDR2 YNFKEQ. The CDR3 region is CASSQDLGASTDTQYF. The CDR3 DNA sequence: TGCGCCAGCAGCCAAGATCTAGGCGCCAGCACAGATACGCAGTATTTT.